This record looks at one TCR beta chain sequence and its context. CDR3 length: 14 residues. V was cut by 1 base and J by 1 base, with 9 bases left in between. From germline, CDR1 is SGHRS and CDR2 YFSETQ. In the authors' workflow: Amplification of reference gene primers provided the estimated nucleated cell counts. Profiled with immunoSEQ multiplex PCR; TCRdb holds only in-frame clones, not every one. For V, J and clone size, that table is used; D and trimming come from the DNA. The table shows 300,000 to 400,000 clones, with 89% occurring only once. Cohort 3 donors counted as recovered after two negative PCRs, clearance, or resolved symptoms. The sample belongs to a study of blood T cell repertoires in COVID-19. Study-level background: Sources were T cells, B-cell-depleted T cells, or PBMCs; the material itself was cDNA or gDNA.

The chain is built from TRBV5-1 and TRBJ2-7, with D possibly TRBD1 on 6 matching bases. Sequenced material: PBMCs or T cells enriched from blood (not recorded which). This receptor was identified in a man between 60 and 75 years old who had recovered from COVID-19. The CDR3 loop reads CASSLQGISYEQYF. The CDR3 bases are TGCGCCAGCAGCTTGCAGGGGATTTCCTACGAGCAGTACTTC.